One sample yielded the 5 T cell receptor beta chains listed below, sequenced in a study of cytomegalovirus exposure and HLA in healthy donors. Vbeta (60) and Jbeta (13) primers were used in the PCR. Here immunoSEQ multiplex PCR was the method, and the copy in TCRdb shows in-frame clones only, minus some. The table has about 80,000 clones, around 79% seen once. The sequenced sample consisted of PBMCs. The source is a woman in her forties in good health and CMV-seropositive.

The genes are TRBV11-2 and TRBJ1-2; D is undetermined. V was trimmed by 0 bases and J by 5 bases, leaving 10 bases between them. Per the germline V gene, CDR1 is SGHAT and CDR2 is FQNNGV. The CDR3 has 14 amino acids. CDR3 DNA: TGTGCCAGCAGCTTAGACGGAAACAGATATGGCTACACCTTC. This gives the protein CASSLDGNRYGYTF.

The rearrangement joins TRBV4-1 to TRBJ2-1; D may be TRBD2 (8 bases). This CDR3 has 16 amino acids. Trimming stripped 4 bases from V and 7 bases from J, with 20 bases between. The germline CDR1 and CDR2 sequences are MGHRA and YSYEKL. The CDR3 spells CASSRIGTRGPNEQFF. The CDR3 DNA follows: TGCGCCAGCAGCCGAATCGGGACTAGGGGGCCAAATGAGCAGTTCTTC.

The CDR3, as DNA: TGTGCCAGCAGACAGGGACAGACGAACACCGGGGAGCTGTTTTTT. Translation: CASRQGQTNTGELFF. The chain joins TRBV5-6 to TRBJ2-2, with 7 positions matching TRBD1. CDR3 length equals 15 residues. CDR1 SGHDT and CDR2 YYEEEE come from the germline V gene. Unmatched junction bases numbered 4, after V lost 5 bases and J lost 0 bases.

The table lists this clone with a count of one. The chain uses TRBV9 and TRBJ2-7, with D possibly matching TRBD1 (6 bases). The CDR3 length is 14 residues. Deletions cut 1 base from V and 2 bases from J, with 10 bases between. From germline, CDR1 is SGDLS and CDR2 YYNGEE. The DNA of the CDR3 is TGTGCCAGCAGCGTACTCGACAGGCCCTACGAGCAGTACTTC. It is translated as CASSVLDRPYEQYF.

The chain employs TRBV6-5 and TRBJ2-7; a weak D match, TRBD1 (5 bases). CDR3 length: 13 amino acids. Trimming left V 2 bases short and J 7 bases short, with 12 bases between. Germline V gives CDR1 MNHEY, CDR2 SVGAGI. CDR3 loop: CASSYQGVSEQYF. Here the CDR3 DNA reads TGTGCCAGCAGTTACCAAGGGGTCTCGGAGCAGTACTTC.